This T cell receptor beta chain was captured by sequencing in a study of T cell repertoires in cytomegalovirus infection. General study points: The study identified carriers of CMV plus the relevant HLA from cumulative public TCR beta family frequency.

MiXCR was run by TCRdb on the reads, yielding one entry per CDR3 protein. The table has 200,000 to 300,000 distinct CDR3 sequences, roughly 10% seen once. Many counts were recorded for this clonotype. Antigen: not known. V lost 6 bases and J 5 bases, leaving 17 bases between the germline ends. The CDR3 loop spans 15 amino acids. Germline loops: CDR1 SSHAT, CDR2 FNYEAQ (reference sequence). The source is a human donor in good health (CMV status not recorded). Some clones in this sample may be carry-over from other donors' samples. Material: PBMCs. The J gene is TRBJ2-1, the V gene TRBV7-7; maybe TRBD1 (6 bases). CDR3 in amino acids: CASSLGHGGHNEQFF. In DNA, the CDR3 is TGTGCCAGCAGTTTGGGACACGGAGGTCACAATGAGCAGTTCTTC.